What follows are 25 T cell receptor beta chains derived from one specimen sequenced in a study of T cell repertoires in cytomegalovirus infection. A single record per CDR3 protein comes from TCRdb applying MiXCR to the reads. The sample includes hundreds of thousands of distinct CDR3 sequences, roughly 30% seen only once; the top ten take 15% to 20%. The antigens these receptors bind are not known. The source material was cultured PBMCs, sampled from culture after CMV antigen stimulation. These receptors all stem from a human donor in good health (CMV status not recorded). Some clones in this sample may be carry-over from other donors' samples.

The CDR3 DNA is TGTGCCAGCAGCCGCCACCGGACTAGGATATCCTACGAGCAGTACTTC. It encodes CASSRHRTRISYEQYF. V gene TRBV7-8 combines with J gene TRBJ2-7; 7 bases fit TRBD2. The CDR3 runs 16 residues. Germline CDR1 is SGHVS and CDR2 is FQNEAQ. V was pared by 5 bases and J by 1 base, with 11 bases of the junction left unmatched.

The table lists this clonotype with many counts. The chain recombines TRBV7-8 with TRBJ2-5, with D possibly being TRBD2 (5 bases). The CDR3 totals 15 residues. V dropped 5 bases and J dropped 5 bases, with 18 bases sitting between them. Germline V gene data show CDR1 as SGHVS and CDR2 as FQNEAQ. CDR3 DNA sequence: TGTGCCAGCAGCCCCAGCTCCGCACGGAGGGAGACCCAGTACTTC. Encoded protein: CASSPSSARRETQYF.

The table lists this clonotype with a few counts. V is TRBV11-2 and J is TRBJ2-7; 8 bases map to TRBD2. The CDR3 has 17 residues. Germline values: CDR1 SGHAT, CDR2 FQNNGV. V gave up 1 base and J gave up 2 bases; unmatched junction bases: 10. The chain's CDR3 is CASSLVPRTSYTYEQYF. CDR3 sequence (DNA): TGTGCCAGCAGCTTAGTCCCCCGGACTAGCTACACCTACGAGCAGTACTTC. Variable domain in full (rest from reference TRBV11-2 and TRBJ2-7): EAGVAQSPRYKIIEKRQSVAFWCNPISGHATLYWYQQILGQGPKLLIQFQNNGVVDDSQLPKDRFSAERLKGVDSTLKIQPAKLEDSAVYLCASSLVPRTSYTYEQYFGPGTRLTVT.

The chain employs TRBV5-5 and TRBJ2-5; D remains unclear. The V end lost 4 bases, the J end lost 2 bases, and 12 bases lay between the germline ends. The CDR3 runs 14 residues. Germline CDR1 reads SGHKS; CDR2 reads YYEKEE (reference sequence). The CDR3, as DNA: TGTGCCAGCAGCAGTGGGCCACGACAAGAGACCCAGTACTTC. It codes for CASSSGPRQETQYF.

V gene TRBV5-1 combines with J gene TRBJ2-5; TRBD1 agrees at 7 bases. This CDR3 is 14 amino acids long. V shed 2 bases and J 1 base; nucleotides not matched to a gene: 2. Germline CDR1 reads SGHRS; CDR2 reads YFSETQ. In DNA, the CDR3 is TGCGCCAGCAGCTTCGCAGGGGGCCAAGAGACCCAGTACTTC. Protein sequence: CASSFAGGQETQYF.

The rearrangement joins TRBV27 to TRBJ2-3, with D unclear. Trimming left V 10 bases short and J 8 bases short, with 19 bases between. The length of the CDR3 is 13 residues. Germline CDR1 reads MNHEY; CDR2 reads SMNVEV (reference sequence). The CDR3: CATRLGPSATQYF. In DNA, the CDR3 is TGTGCCACCCGGTTGGGCCCTTCGGCTACGCAGTATTTT.

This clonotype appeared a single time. CDR3 amino acids: CSASVADTQYF. The CDR3 DNA is TGCAGTGCTAGTGTGGCAGATACGCAGTATTTT. This chain links TRBV20-1 with TRBJ2-3; D is ambiguous. The germline V gene has CDR1 DFQATT and CDR2 SNEGSKA (reference sequence). Trimming shortened V by 3 bases and J by 4 bases, and 5 bases separated the two germline ends. CDR3 length equals 11 residues.

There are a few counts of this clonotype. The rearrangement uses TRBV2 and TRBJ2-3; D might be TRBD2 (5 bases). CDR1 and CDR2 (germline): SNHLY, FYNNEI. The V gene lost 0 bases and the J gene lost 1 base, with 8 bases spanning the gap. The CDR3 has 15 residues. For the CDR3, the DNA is TGTGCCAGCAGTGAAGCGGGAGTGGGCACAGATACGCAGTATTTT. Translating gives CASSEAGVGTDTQYF.

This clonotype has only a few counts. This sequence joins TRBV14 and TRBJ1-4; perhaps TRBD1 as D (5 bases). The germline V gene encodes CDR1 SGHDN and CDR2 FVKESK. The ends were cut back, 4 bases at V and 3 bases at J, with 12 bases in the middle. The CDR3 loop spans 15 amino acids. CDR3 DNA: TGTGCCAGCAGCCCTACAGGTTTGGCTAATGAAAAACTGTTTTTT. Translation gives CASSPTGLANEKLFF. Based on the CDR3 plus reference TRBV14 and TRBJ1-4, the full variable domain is EAGVTQFPSHSVIEKGQTVTLRCDPISGHDNLYWYRRVMGKEIKFLLHFVKESKQDESGMPNNRFLAERTGGTYSTLKVQPAELEDSGVYFCASSPTGLANEKLFFGSGTQLSVL.

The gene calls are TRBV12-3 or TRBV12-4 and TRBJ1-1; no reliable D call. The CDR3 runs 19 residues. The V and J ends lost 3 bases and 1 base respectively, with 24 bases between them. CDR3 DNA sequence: TGTGCCAGCAGTTTGCCTAGGGTATGGGTCCCCTACCCGAACACTGAAGCTTTCTTT. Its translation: CASSLPRVWVPYPNTEAFF.

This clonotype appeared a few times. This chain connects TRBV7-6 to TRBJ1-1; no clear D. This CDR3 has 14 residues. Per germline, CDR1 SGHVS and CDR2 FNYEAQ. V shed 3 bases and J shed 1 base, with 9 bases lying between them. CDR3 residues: CASSLTVSNTEAFF. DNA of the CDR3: TGTGCCAGCAGCTTGACCGTTTCGAACACTGAAGCTTTCTTT.

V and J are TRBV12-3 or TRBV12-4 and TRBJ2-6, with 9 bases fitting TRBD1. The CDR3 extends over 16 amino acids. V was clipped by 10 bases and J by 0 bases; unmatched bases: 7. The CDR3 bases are TGTGCCATCCGGACAGGGGTCCGCTCTGGGGCCAACGTCCTGACTTTC. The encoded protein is CAIRTGVRSGANVLTF.

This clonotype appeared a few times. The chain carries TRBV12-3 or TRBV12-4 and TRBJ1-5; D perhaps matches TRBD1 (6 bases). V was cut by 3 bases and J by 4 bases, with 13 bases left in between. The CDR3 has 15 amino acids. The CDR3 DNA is TGTGCCAGCAGTTTTTGGGGGGCGCGGAATCAGCCCCAGCATTTT. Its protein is CASSFWGARNQPQHF.

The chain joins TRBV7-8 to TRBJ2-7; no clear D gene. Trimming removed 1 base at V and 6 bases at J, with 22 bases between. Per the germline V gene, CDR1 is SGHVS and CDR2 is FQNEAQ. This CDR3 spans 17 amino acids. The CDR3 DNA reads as TGTGCCAGCAGCTTAGACTTTCGCGGTAGTAGCTTTCGCGAGCAGTACTTC. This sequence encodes CASSLDFRGSSFREQYF.

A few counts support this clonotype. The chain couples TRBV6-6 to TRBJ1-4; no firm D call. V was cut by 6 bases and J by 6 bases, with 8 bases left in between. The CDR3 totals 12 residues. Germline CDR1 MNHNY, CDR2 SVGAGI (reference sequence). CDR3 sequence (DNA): TGTGCCAGCAGCCACACGGATGAAAAACTGTTTTTT. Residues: CASSHTDEKLFF.

CDR3 residues: CASRNRDRDPTDTQYF. CDR3 bases: TGTGCCAGCAGGAACCGGGACAGGGATCCCACAGATACGCAGTATTTT. The genes are TRBV6-2 or TRBV6-3 and TRBJ2-3, with TRBD1 identical over 9 bases. Germline V gives CDR1 MNHEY, CDR2 SVGEGT. The V gene end was trimmed by 6 bases and the J gene end by 2 bases; junction bases not matched to a gene: 9. The CDR3 is made up of 16 amino acids.

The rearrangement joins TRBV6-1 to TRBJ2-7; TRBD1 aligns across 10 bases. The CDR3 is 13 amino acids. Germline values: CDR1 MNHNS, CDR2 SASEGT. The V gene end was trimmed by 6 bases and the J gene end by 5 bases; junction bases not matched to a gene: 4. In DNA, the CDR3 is TGTGCCAGCAGGACAGGGGGCCGCAACGAGCAGTACTTC. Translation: CASRTGGRNEQYF.

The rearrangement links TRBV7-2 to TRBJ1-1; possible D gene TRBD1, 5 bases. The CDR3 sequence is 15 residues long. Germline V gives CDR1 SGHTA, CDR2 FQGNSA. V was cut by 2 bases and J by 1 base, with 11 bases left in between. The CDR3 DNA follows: TGTGCCAGCAGCTTAAACCGGGGGGGGAACACTGAAGCTTTCTTT. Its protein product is CASSLNRGGNTEAFF.

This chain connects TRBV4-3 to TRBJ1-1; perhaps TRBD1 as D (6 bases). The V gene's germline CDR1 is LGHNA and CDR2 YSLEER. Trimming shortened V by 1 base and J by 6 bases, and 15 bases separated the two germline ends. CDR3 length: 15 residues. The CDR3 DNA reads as TGCGCCAGCAGCCAAGGTAGGGCCAGGGGCCCTGAAGCTTTCTTT. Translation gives CASSQGRARGPEAFF.

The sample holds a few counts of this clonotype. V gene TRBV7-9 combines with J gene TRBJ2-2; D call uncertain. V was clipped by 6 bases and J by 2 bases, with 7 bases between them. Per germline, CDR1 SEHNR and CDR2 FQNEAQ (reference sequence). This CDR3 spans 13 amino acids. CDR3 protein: CASRSLNTGELFF. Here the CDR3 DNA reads TGTGCCAGCAGATCCTTAAACACCGGGGAGCTGTTTTTT.

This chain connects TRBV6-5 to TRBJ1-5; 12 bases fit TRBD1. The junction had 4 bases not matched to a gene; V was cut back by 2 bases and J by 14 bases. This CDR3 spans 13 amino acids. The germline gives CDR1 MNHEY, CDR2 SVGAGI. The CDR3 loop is CASSYGTGGFEHF. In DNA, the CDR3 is TGTGCCAGCAGTTACGGGACAGGGGGCTTCGAGCATTTT.

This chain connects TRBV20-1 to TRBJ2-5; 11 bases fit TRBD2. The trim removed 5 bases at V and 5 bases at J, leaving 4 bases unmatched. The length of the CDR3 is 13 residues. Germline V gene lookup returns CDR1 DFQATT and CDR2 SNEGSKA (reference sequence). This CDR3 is CSAQTSGKETQYF. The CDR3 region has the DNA TGCAGTGCTCAGACTAGCGGGAAGGAGACCCAGTACTTC.

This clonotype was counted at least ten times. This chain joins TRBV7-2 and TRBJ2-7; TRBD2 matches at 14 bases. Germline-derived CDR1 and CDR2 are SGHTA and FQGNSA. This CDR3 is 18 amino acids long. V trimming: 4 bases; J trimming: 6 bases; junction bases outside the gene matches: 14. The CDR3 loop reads CASSSNNGLAGGSSEQYF. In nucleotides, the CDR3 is TGTGCCAGCAGCTCAAACAACGGACTAGCGGGAGGATCTAGCGAGCAGTACTTC. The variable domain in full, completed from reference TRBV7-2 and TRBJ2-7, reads GAGVSQSPSNKVTEKGKDVELRCDPISGHTALYWYRQSLGQGLEFLIYFQGNSAPDKSGLPSDRFSAERTGGSVSTLTIQRTQQEDSAVYLCASSSNNGLAGGSSEQYFGPGTRLTVT.

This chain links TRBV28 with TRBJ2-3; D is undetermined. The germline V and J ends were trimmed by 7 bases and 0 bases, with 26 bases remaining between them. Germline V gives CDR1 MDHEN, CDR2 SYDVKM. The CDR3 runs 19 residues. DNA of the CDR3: TGTGCCAGCACCCCCGGGCAGCTTAGGAGCACTCCTAGCACAGATACGCAGTATTTT. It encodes CASTPGQLRSTPSTDTQYF. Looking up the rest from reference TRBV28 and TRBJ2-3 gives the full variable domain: DVKVTQSSRYLVKRTGEKVFLECVQDMDHENMFWYRQDPGLGLRLIYFSYDVKMKEKGDIPEGYSVSREKKERFSLILESASTNQTSMYLCASTPGQLRSTPSTDTQYFGPGTRLTVL.

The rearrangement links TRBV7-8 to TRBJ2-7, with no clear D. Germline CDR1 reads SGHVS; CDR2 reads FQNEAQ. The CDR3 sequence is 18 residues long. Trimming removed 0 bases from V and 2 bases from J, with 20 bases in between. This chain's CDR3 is CASSLAIAGEGKPYEQYF. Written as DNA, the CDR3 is TGTGCCAGCAGCTTAGCGATCGCCGGAGAAGGAAAGCCCTACGAGCAGTACTTC.